Below are 3 T cell receptor beta chains sequenced from a single sample in a study of T cell clones after liver transplantation. Clones were sequenced by immunoSEQ multiplex PCR, and TCRdb holds only the in-frame ones, with some missing. The sample carries fewer than 110,000 clones, around four fifths recorded once. Sequenced material: CD4+ T cells from blood, taken roughly 50 months after liver transplant. These receptors came from a human patient who received a liver transplant. Some of these T cells may belong to the graft donor.

This chain links TRBV2 with TRBJ1-5; TRBD1 matches at 7 bases. V shed 7 bases and J 9 bases; nucleotides not matched to a gene: 15. Per germline, CDR1 SNHLY and CDR2 FYNNEI. The CDR3 is 15 residues long. CDR3: CASTGLTGVGGPQHF. DNA of the CDR3: TGTGCCAGCACGGGCTTAACAGGGGTGGGGGGGCCCCAGCATTTT.

The gene calls are TRBV18 and TRBJ1-2, with D uncertain. Germline assignment: CDR1 KGHSH and CDR2 LQKENI. CDR3 length: 12 amino acids. V was shortened by 3 bases and J by 8 bases, with 10 bases between the two germline ends. The DNA for the CDR3 is TGTGCCAGCTCACCGGTTGGTTACGGCTACACCTTC. Its translation is CASSPVGYGYTF.

V gene TRBV11-3 combines with J gene TRBJ1-2; D is undetermined. Between the trimmed V and J ends, which lost 1 base and 1 base, there was a span of 7 bases. The germline gives CDR1 SGHNT, CDR2 YENEEA. The CDR3 runs 14 residues. CDR3 DNA: TGTGCCAGCAGCTTAGCCCCTCTTAACTATGGCTACACCTTC. Translation gives CASSLAPLNYGYTF.